Shown below are 16 T cell receptor beta chains from a single sample sequenced in a study of HIV-infected patients and healthy controls. Alpha and beta constant-region primers primed reverse transcription of approximately 0.55 ug RNA. Separate chain-specific third strand synthesis with multiplexing indices produced the alpha and beta libraries. TCRdb ran MiXCR on the 5' RACE reads and lists one entry per CDR3 protein. The sample holds approximately 7,600 distinct CDR3 sequences, 8% to 10% seen once. No cell fractionation was done, so the repertoire covers all unsorted peripheral blood T cells. Sequencing used blood, obtained before antiretroviral therapy. The origin of the receptors is an adult with HIV infection.

A few counts support this clonotype. The junction departs from the called germline gene at one end, perhaps through a read error. J is TRBJ2-7 and V is TRBV2; perhaps D is TRBD1 or TRBD2 (6 bases each). The CDR3 contains 15 residues. Germline V gives CDR1 SNHLY, CDR2 FYNNEI. The CDR3 sequence is CASSPGAGSLYEQYF. As DNA, the CDR3 is TGTGCCAGCAGTCCGGGGGCGGGATCCCTCTACGAGCAGTATTTC.

This clonotype was recorded many times. This chain joins TRBV19 and TRBJ1-5, with D unclear. The length of the CDR3 is 14 residues. Germline CDR1 and CDR2: LNHDA and SQIVND (reference sequence). V shed 0 bases and J shed 7 bases, with 10 bases lying between them. The CDR3, as DNA: TGTGCCAGTAGTATAGATCAAATGGGGCAGCCCCAGCATTTT. Translated: CASSIDQMGQPQHF.

The chain is built from TRBV5-1 and TRBJ2-7; D is perhaps TRBD2 (6 bases). This CDR3 has 17 amino acids. Trimming stripped 2 bases from V and 3 bases from J, with 21 bases between. Germline CDR1 reads SGHRS; CDR2 reads YFSETQ. In DNA, the CDR3 is TGCGCCAGCAGCTTCTTAACCGGGAGTGGGGAGTACTACGAGCAGTACTTC. It yields the protein CASSFLTGSGEYYEQYF.

This clonotype was observed at least ten times. V usage is TRBV30 and J usage is TRBJ1-1, with no clear D. Per the germline V gene, CDR1 is GTSNPN and CDR2 is SVGIG (reference sequence). V was shortened by 2 bases and J by 5 bases, with 9 bases between the two germline ends. CDR3 length: 12 amino acids. The CDR3 is CAWSYRWTEAFF. CDR3 coding DNA: TGTGCCTGGAGTTATAGATGGACTGAAGCTTTCTTT.

This rearrangement joins TRBV6-2 or TRBV6-3 to TRBJ2-2; tentative D call: TRBD2 (6 bases). Trimming removed 7 bases from V and 2 bases from J, with 14 bases in between. CDR1 MNHEY and CDR2 SVGEGT come from the germline V gene. The CDR3 is made up of 15 amino acids. CDR3 DNA sequence: TGTGCCAGCAACAAGGACTACACTAACACCGGGGAGCTGTTTTTT. The encoded protein is CASNKDYTNTGELFF.

The chain is built from TRBV6-2 or TRBV6-3 and TRBJ1-2; D remains unclear. This CDR3 has 15 amino acids. The germline V gene encodes CDR1 MNHEY and CDR2 SVGEGT. V was pared by 0 bases and J by 4 bases, with 12 bases between. CDR3 sequence reads: CASSYSTSNIYGYTF. The CDR3, as DNA: TGTGCCAGCAGTTACTCGACAAGCAACATCTATGGCTACACCTTC.

This clonotype was recorded at least ten times. The chain couples TRBV29-1 to TRBJ2-5; weak D call: TRBD1 (5 bases). V lost 4 bases, J lost 4 bases, and 13 bases lay in between. Germline V lookup: CDR1 SQVTM, CDR2 ANQGSEA. The length of the CDR3 is 13 residues. CDR3 sequence reads: CSVVKGRLETQYF. Written as DNA, the CDR3 is TGCAGCGTTGTCAAGGGGCGGTTAGAGACCCAGTACTTC.

This clonotype appeared many times. The J gene is TRBJ2-3, the V gene TRBV7-9, with D uncertain. Germline V gene data show CDR1 as SEHNR and CDR2 as FQNEAQ (reference sequence). Trimming stripped 5 bases from V and 7 bases from J, with 7 bases between. This CDR3 has 11 amino acids. The CDR3 nucleotides are TGTGCCAGCAGCGGGTTGAATACGCAGTATTTT. Its translation: CASSGLNTQYF.

V gene TRBV20-1 combines with J gene TRBJ2-7; 7 bases are a match to TRBD1. The CDR3 is 13 amino acids. V was clipped by 6 bases and J by 0 bases; unmatched bases: 5. Germline values: CDR1 DFQATT, CDR2 SNEGSKA (reference sequence). The chain's CDR3 is CSARGQYSYEQYF. The DNA for the CDR3 is TGCAGTGCCCGGGGACAGTACTCCTACGAGCAGTACTTC.

V is TRBV7-2 and J is TRBJ1-5; 7 nucleotides line up with TRBD1. V was clipped by 0 bases and J by 1 base; unmatched bases: 0. The germline V gene has CDR1 SGHTA and CDR2 FQGNSA. The length of the CDR3 is 15 residues. As DNA, the CDR3 is TGTGCCAGCAGCTTAGCCAGGGGGAGCAATCAGCCCCAGCATTTT. Its protein is CASSLARGSNQPQHF.

The V call is TRBV7-2, the J call TRBJ2-7; no definite D call. The CDR3 is made up of 13 amino acids. Trimming shortened V by 1 base and J by 1 base, and 5 bases separated the two germline ends. The germline V gene has CDR1 SGHTA and CDR2 FQGNSA. CDR3 in DNA: TGTGCCAGCAGCTTAGACGGATCCTACGAGCAGTACTTC. Translated: CASSLDGSYEQYF.

This clonotype is medium-sized in the sample. The V gene is TRBV12-3 or TRBV12-4, the J gene TRBJ1-1; unclear D gene. Trimming stripped 3 bases from V and 0 bases from J, with 8 bases between. CDR3 length: 14 amino acids. CDR3 loop: CASSFGHMNTEAFF. In DNA, the CDR3 is TGTGCCAGCAGTTTCGGTCATATGAACACTGAAGCTTTCTTT.

The V call is TRBV28, the J call TRBJ1-1; tentatively, D is TRBD1 (6 bases). Trimming pared 5 bases from V and 1 base from J, leaving 14 bases between. Germline-derived CDR1 and CDR2 are MDHEN and SYDVKM. The CDR3 sequence is 15 residues long. DNA of the CDR3: TGTGCCAGCAGTATCCGGACAGCGACGAACACTGAAGCTTTCTTT. Residues: CASSIRTATNTEAFF.

This clonotype has ten or more counts. The gene calls are TRBV5-6 and TRBJ2-3; D is unresolved. The CDR3 extends over 13 amino acids. Germline lookup yields CDR1 SGHDT and CDR2 YYEEEE. V lost 4 bases, J lost 6 bases, and 12 bases lay in between. CDR3 nucleotide sequence: TGTGCCAGCAGCCTAAAGGGCCTTGATACGCAGTATTTT. Its translation is CASSLKGLDTQYF.

In this sample, this clonotype turned up many times. The chain is built from TRBV7-2 and TRBJ2-3; D is unclear. CDR1 is SGHTA and CDR2 is FQGNSA in the germline V gene. The CDR3 runs to 11 residues. V lost 8 bases, J lost 8 bases, and 11 bases lay in between. The CDR3 loop reads CASGVGGTQYF. The DNA of the CDR3 is TGTGCCAGCGGAGTTGGTGGTACGCAGTATTTT.

Only a few counts were recorded for this clonotype. The chain links TRBV12-3 or TRBV12-4 to TRBJ2-4, with D perhaps assigned TRBD1 or TRBD2 (5 bases each). V was trimmed by 5 bases and J by 0 bases, leaving 11 bases between them. This CDR3 region has 15 residues. The CDR3, as DNA: TGTGCCAGCAGTGGGGGAGAACTAGCCAAAAACATTCAGTACTTC. Residues: CASSGGELAKNIQYF.